The sequence of this T cell receptor (beta chain) was determined in a study of cytomegalovirus exposure and HLA in healthy donors. From germline, CDR1 is SGHDN and CDR2 FVKESK. This CDR3 spans 14 amino acids. The V segment lost 4 bases and the J segment 5 bases; nucleotides outside the gene matches: 4. Some clones are missing from TCRdb's copy, which holds only in-frame ones; the method was immunoSEQ multiplex PCR. The sample yields 350,000 or so clones, roughly 88% seen once. The chain links TRBV14 to TRBJ2-3; TRBD2 aligns across 9 bases. The source material was PBMCs. The TCR comes from a woman younger than 30 in good health and CMV-seronegative. This chain's CDR3 is CASSRGLAEDTQYF. The CDR3 DNA is TGTGCCAGCAGCCGGGGACTAGCAGAAGATACGCAGTATTTT. Based on the CDR3 plus reference TRBV14 and TRBJ2-3, the full variable domain is EAGVTQFPSHSVIEKGQTVTLRCDPISGHDNLYWYRRVMGKEIKFLLHFVKESKQDESGMPNNRFLAERTGGTYSTLKVQPAELEDSGVYFCASSRGLAEDTQYFGPGTRLTVL.